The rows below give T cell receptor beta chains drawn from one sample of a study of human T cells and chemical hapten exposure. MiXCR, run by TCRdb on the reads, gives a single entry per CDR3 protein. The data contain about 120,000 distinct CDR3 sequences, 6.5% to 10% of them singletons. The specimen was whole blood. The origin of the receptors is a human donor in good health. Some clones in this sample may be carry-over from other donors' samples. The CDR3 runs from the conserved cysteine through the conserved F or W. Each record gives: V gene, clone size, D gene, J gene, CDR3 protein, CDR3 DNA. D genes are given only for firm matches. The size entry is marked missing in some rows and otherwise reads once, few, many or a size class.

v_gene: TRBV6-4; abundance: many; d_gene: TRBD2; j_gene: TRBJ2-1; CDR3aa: CASSDSSGGLSVQFF; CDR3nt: TGTGCCAGCAGTGACTCTAGCGGGGGCCTGTCGGTGCAGTTCTTC
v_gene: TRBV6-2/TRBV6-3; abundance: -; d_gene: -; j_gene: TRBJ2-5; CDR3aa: CASIPSKQGGGQETQYF; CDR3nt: TGTGCCAGCATTCCCTCAAAACAGGGTGGAGGGCAAGAGACCCAGTACTTC
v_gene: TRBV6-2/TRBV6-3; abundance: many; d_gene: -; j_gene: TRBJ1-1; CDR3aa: CASSYMSPGAGMNTEAFF; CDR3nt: TGTGCCAGCAGTTACATGTCCCCGGGGGCAGGAATGAACACTGAAGCTTTCTTT
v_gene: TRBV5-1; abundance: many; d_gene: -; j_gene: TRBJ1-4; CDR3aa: CASSLEATSEKLFF; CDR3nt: TGCGCCAGCAGCTTGGAGGCAACCAGCGAAAAACTGTTTTTT
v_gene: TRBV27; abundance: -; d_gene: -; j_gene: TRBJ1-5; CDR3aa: CASSSRTGLSNQPQHF; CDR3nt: TGTGCCAGCAGTTCACGAACAGGGTTAAGCAATCAGCCCCAGCATTTT
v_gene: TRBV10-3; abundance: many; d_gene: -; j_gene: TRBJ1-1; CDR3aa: CAISELNTEAFF; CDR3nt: TGTGCCATCAGTGAACTCAACACTGAAGCTTTCTTT
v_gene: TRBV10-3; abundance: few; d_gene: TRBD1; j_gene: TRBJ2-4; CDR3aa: CAISGTGALAKNIQYF; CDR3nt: TGTGCCATCAGCGGGACAGGGGCTCTAGCCAAAAACATTCAGTACTTC
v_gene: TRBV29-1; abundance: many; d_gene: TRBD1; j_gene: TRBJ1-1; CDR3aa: CSVVQGQNTEAFF; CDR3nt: TGCAGCGTTGTACAGGGGCAGAACACTGAAGCTTTCTTT
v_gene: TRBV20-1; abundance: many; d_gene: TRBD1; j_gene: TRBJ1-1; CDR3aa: CSAPLLGQGGGEAFF; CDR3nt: TGCAGTGCTCCTTTGCTGGGACAGGGTGGCGGTGAAGCTTTCTTT
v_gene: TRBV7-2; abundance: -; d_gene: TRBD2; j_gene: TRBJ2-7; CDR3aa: CASSLSSGAYEQYF; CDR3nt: TGTGCCAGCAGCTTATCCAGCGGGGCTTACGAGCAGTACTTC
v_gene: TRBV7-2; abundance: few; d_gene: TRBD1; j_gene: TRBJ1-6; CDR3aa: CASSPQGVGASPLHF; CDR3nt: TGTGCCAGCAGCCCACAGGGGGTTGGAGCTTCACCCCTCCACTTT
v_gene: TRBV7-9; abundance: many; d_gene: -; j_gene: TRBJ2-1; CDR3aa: CASSLPLAGSYNEQFF; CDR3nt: TGTGCCAGCAGCTTACCTTTAGCAGGCTCCTACAATGAGCAGTTCTTC
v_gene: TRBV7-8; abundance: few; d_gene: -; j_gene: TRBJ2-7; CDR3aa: CASSPGRYSYEQYF; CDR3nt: TGTGCCAGCAGCCCGGGACGGTACTCCTACGAGCAGTACTTC
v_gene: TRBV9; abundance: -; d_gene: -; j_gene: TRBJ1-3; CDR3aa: CASSVASTGTSGNTIYF; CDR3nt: TGTGCCAGCAGCGTAGCCAGTACAGGGACTTCTGGAAACACCATATATTTT
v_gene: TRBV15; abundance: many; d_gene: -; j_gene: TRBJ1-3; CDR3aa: CATSPTRLISGNTIYF; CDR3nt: TGTGCCACCAGCCCTACCCGACTGATCTCTGGAAACACCATATATTTT